The clone carrying this T cell receptor (beta chain) was observed a few times. Antigen: not known. The data originate from a study of human T cells and chemical hapten exposure. Study in general: Researchers reported sensitizing an approximately 2 cm by approximately 2 cm upper inner arm skin site with 2% DPC. Study-level results: Healthy individuals' immune responses may differ from those of donors, who had alopecia.

Looked up from germline, CDR1 is KGHDR and CDR2 is SFDVKD. This CDR3 spans 17 amino acids. V lost 2 bases, J lost 5 bases, and 20 bases lay in between. Under the authors' procedure: There were a median of around 96,000 TCRs per sample, with a range from about 23,224 to 750,000. TCRdb reanalysed the RACE reads using MiXCR and keeps one entry per CDR3 protein. For this entry, the V and J calls and clone size follow TCRdb and not the study's own pipeline. The sample lists about 55,000 distinct CDR3 sequences, about 9.9% seen once, with about 1.7% in the top ten. Noted time point: patch test 2, 6 weeks after DPC sensitization. As to treatment: therapeutic diphenylcyclopropenone sensitization with weekly scalp DPC. Total RNA extraction was carried out from unfractionated whole blood.

The sequencing used whole blood, collected in connection with sensitization to the hapten diphenylcyclopropenone (DPC). The J gene is TRBJ2-5, the V gene TRBV24-1; D might be TRBD2 (5 bases). The TCR sequence derives from a woman between 45 and 65 years old with alopecia areata. Some clones in this sample may be carry-over from other donors' samples. This chain's CDR3 is CATSDSRSPAARETQYF. Here the CDR3 DNA reads TGTGCCACCAGTGATTCTAGGAGTCCAGCGGCACGCGAGACCCAGTACTTC.